These T cell receptor beta chains were read from a single sample in a study of blood T cell repertoires in COVID-19. TCRdb's copy holds only in-frame clones and misses some; the assay was immunoSEQ multiplex PCR. The sample includes 400,000 or so clones, about 90% of them seen just once. Sequenced: PBMCs or T cells enriched from blood (not recorded which). The receptor source for this set is a man between 18 and 35 years old who had recovered from COVID-19. Both conserved end residues are part of each CDR3. D genes are given only for firm matches. Rows give clone size only sometimes, using once, few, many, or a class for an expanded clone.

-	TRBV5-1	TRBJ2-5	-	CASSPGLARETQYF	TGCGCCAGCAGCCCCGGGCTAGCTCGGGAGACCCAGTACTTC
-	TRBV7-2	TRBJ2-5	TRBD2	CASSSQRGRETQYF	TGTGCCAGCAGCTCGCAGCGGGGTCGGGAGACCCAGTACTTC
-	TRBV2	TRBJ2-3	-	CASRRPIGTRDTDTQYF	TGTGCCAGCAGGAGACCGATCGGGACTCGCGATACAGATACGCAGTATTTT
-	TRBV5-6	TRBJ1-1	-	CASSLSGAGNTEAFF	TGTGCCAGCAGCTTATCAGGGGCTGGAAACACTGAAGCTTTCTTT
-	TRBV4-2	TRBJ2-3	-	CASSREKTDTQYF	TGTGCCAGCAGCCGCGAGAAAACAGATACGCAGTATTTT
-	TRBV4-1	TRBJ2-7	TRBD1	CASSDRQGAREQYF	TGCGCCAGCAGCGATCGACAGGGGGCACGCGAGCAGTACTTC
-	TRBV19	TRBJ1-6	-	CASKSGNSPLHF	TGTGCCAGTAAATCGGGGAATTCACCCCTCCACTTT
-	TRBV3-1/TRBV3-2	TRBJ1-6	TRBD1	CASSQGIRTGGETLHF	TGTGCCAGCAGCCAAGGTATAAGGACAGGGGGCGAGACCCTCCACTTT
-	TRBV7-6	TRBJ2-2	TRBD2	CASSRGTSGGVTGELFF	TGTGCCAGCAGCCGGGGGACTAGCGGGGGAGTGACCGGGGAGCTGTTTTTT
-	TRBV21-1	TRBJ1-5	-	CASSKVGRGSNQPQHF	-
-	TRBV18	TRBJ1-2	TRBD1	CASSPQGGYGYTF	TGTGCCAGCTCACCTCAGGGGGGCTATGGCTACACCTTC
-	TRBV11-2	TRBJ2-1	TRBD2	CASSLGGSSYNEQFF	TGTGCCAGCAGCTTAGGCGGGAGCTCCTACAATGAGCAGTTCTTC
-	TRBV18	TRBJ1-2	TRBD1	CASSSWTGANYGYTF	TGTGCCAGCTCATCCTGGACAGGAGCTAACTATGGCTACACCTTC
-	TRBV18	TRBJ1-1	-	CASSPTNTGMNTEAFF	TGTGCCAGCTCACCCACGAACACAGGGATGAACACTGAAGCTTTCTTT
-	TRBV11-1	TRBJ2-1	TRBD2	CASNQGASGSGNEQFF	TGTGCCAGCAACCAGGGGGCTAGCGGGAGCGGCAATGAGCAGTTCTTC
-	TRBV18	TRBJ2-2	-	CASSPQVPNTGELFF	TGTGCCAGCTCACCGCAGGTGCCGAACACCGGGGAGCTGTTTTTT
-	TRBV12-5	TRBJ1-1	-	CASGLVGSEAFF	TGTGCTAGTGGTTTAGTGGGCTCTGAAGCTTTCTTT
-	TRBV14	TRBJ1-6	-	CASSLGVENSYNSPLHF	TGTGCCAGCAGCCTGGGAGTAGAAAACTCCTATAATTCACCCCTCCACTTT
-	TRBV4-1	TRBJ1-2	-	CASSQDSAVDYGYTF	TGCGCCAGCAGCCAAGATAGTGCTGTTGACTATGGCTACACCTTC
-	TRBV24-1	TRBJ2-7	-	CATSESDSLKDEQYF	TGTGCCACCAGTGAATCGGACTCACTCAAGGACGAGCAGTACTTC
-	TRBV3-1/TRBV3-2	TRBJ2-7	-	CASSQDRVGEQYF	TGTGCCAGCAGCCAAGACAGGGTAGGCGAGCAGTACTTC
-	TRBV18	TRBJ2-2	-	CASSPPSHHFENTGELFF	TGTGCCAGCTCACCACCGTCCCACCACTTCGAGAACACCGGGGAGCTGTTTTTT
-	TRBV6-5	TRBJ1-1	-	CASPGSTEAFF	TGTGCCAGTCCCGGGAGCACTGAAGCTTTCTTT
-	TRBV7-9	TRBJ1-5	TRBD1	CASSLAEGAAHF	TGTGCCAGCAGCTTAGCGGAGGGGGCAGCGCATTTT
once	TRBV19	TRBJ1-1	-	CASSNRDTWAEAFF	TGTGCCAGTAGTAACCGGGACACGTGGGCTGAAGCTTTCTTT